The rows below give T cell receptor beta chains drawn from one sample of a study of PD-L1 blockade in urothelial cancer. Some clones are missing from TCRdb's copy, which holds only in-frame ones; the method was immunoSEQ multiplex PCR. The sample lists under 130,000 clones, around 82% occurring once. The specimen comprised PBMCs, sampled around atezolizumab (anti-PD-L1) treatment. These receptors came from a man aged 45-65 years with urothelial cancer. The conserved cysteine and the conserved F or W are not part of the CDR3 here. Clone size is shown for a subset of rows, as once, few, many or a class of expanded clone.

clone_size,v_call,cdr3_aa
NA,TRBV11-2,ASSLATSGSPYEQY
NA,TRBV7-8,ASSLLPSRDSLSYEQY
NA,TRBV5-1,ASSPNLNTEAF
NA,TRBV5-5,ASSFLSGEGYT
NA,TRBV9,ASSVGGQETQY
NA,TRBV6-5,ASSYSTGRANEQY
NA,TRBV29-1,SADRGYAEAF
once,TRBV9,ASSVGVEGTEAF
NA,TRBV25-1,ASSEGRLAGGLGTQY
NA,TRBV19,ASKKTGGYETQY
NA,TRBV19,ASSILAGPQETQY
NA,TRBV5-1,ASSFSLAGGETQY
NA,TRBV7-9,ASSLASGEAF
NA,TRBV5-4,ASSQPGTTLSEQY
NA,TRBV28,ASRSPGGGGYGYT
NA,TRBV7-8,ASSLEAPGQGLADTQY
few,TRBV7-7,ASSQDRNTEAF
NA,TRBV16,ASSQSPGGGSPLH
NA,TRBV28,ASRLRSEQF
NA,TRBV30,AWTPRGRNNSPLH
NA,TRBV28,ASRQDRVVGEQY
NA,TRBV9,ASSVGQGEQY